One sample yielded the 22 T cell receptor beta chains listed below, sequenced in a study of OX40 agonist ivuxolimab in advanced cancers. Libraries were prepared by immunoSEQ multiplex PCR; TCRdb keeps only in-frame clonotypes and omits some of them. In the table there are approximately 23,000 clones, roughly 88% of which are singletons. Sequencing used CD4+ or CD8+ T cells sorted from blood, obtained in a trial of the OX40 agonist ivuxolimab. The source is an adult with an advanced solid tumor such as melanoma, head and neck, liver or kidney cancer.

V is TRBV6-6 and J is TRBJ2-7; D not certain. The germline CDR1 and CDR2 sequences are MNHNY and SVGAGI (reference sequence). The CDR3 sequence is 14 residues long. V was cut by 2 bases and J by 5 bases, with 13 bases left in between. CDR3 sequence: CASSYGPDLDEQYF. In nucleotides, the CDR3 is TGTGCCAGCAGTTACGGCCCGGACCTAGACGAGCAGTACTTC.

The rearrangement links TRBV5-4 to TRBJ1-2; D is perhaps TRBD1 (6 bases). Trimming left V 0 bases short and J 8 bases short, with 8 bases between. CDR1 is SGHNT, CDR2 YYREEE, per germline (reference sequence). This CDR3 has 12 residues. CDR3 amino acids: CASSLGTDGYTF. The CDR3 DNA is TGTGCCAGCAGCTTGGGGACAGACGGCTACACCTTC.

The chain combines TRBV11-2 with TRBJ2-7; 10 nucleotides align to TRBD1. The CDR3 runs 14 residues. CDR1 is SGHAT, CDR2 FQNNGV, per germline. V gave up 1 base and J gave up 7 bases; unmatched junction bases: 4. The CDR3 protein is CASSLGTGGREQYF. CDR3 coding DNA: TGTGCCAGCAGCTTAGGGACAGGGGGAAGGGAGCAGTACTTC.

The V gene is TRBV7-2, the J gene TRBJ1-5; tentative D call: TRBD1 (5 bases). Germline V lookup: CDR1 SGHTA, CDR2 FQGNSA. The CDR3 covers 15 residues. V was clipped by 2 bases and J by 5 bases, with 13 bases between them. The CDR3 loop is CASSLSGGTHQPQHF. CDR3 in DNA: TGTGCCAGCAGCTTAAGTGGAGGGACCCATCAGCCCCAGCATTTT.

This clone was observed once. This chain connects TRBV5-1 to TRBJ2-5; 7 bases are shared with TRBD2. Germline V gives CDR1 SGHRS, CDR2 YFSETQ. This CDR3 is 15 amino acids long. J was trimmed by 5 bases and V by 3 bases; bases with no gene match: 10. CDR3 residues: CASSSGGGAMETQYF. CDR3 bases: TGCGCCAGCAGCTCCGGGGGAGGGGCGATGGAGACCCAGTACTTC.

The rearrangement joins TRBV21-1 to TRBJ2-1; TRBD1, the D gene given by the table, was not confirmed from the DNA. TRBV21-1 is a listed pseudogene. This CDR3 has 17 amino acids. The CDR3 DNA sequence: TGTGCCAGCAGCAAAGTGGCGGTGGGACAGGGTGGGAATGAGCAGTTCTTC. This sequence encodes CASSKVAVGQGGNEQFF.

The chain couples TRBV6-5 to TRBJ1-2; 8 nucleotides align to TRBD1. The V segment lost 2 bases and the J segment 4 bases; nucleotides outside the gene matches: 3. This CDR3 comprises 14 residues. Germline loops: CDR1 MNHEY, CDR2 SVGAGI. DNA of the CDR3: TGTGCCAGCAGTTACGGACAGGGAGGCTATGGCTACACCTTC. Its protein is CASSYGQGGYGYTF.

The chain recombines TRBV30 with TRBJ2-7; 9 bases agree with TRBD1. Germline V lookup: CDR1 GTSNPN, CDR2 SVGIG (reference sequence). The CDR3 is 14 amino acids. The J segment lost 3 bases and the V segment lost 2 bases, leaving 5 bases of the junction unmatched. CDR3 DNA: TGTGCCTGGAGTCCCCGGGACAGGGACTACGAGCAGTACTTC. Protein: CAWSPRDRDYEQYF.

The chain uses TRBV4-3 and TRBJ2-7; 11 bases match TRBD2. The V segment lost 5 bases and the J segment 3 bases; nucleotides outside the gene matches: 3. The CDR3 runs to 14 residues. Germline loops: CDR1 LGHNA, CDR2 YSLEER. The chain's CDR3 is CASSSGTSGYEQYF. CDR3 bases: TGCGCCAGCAGCTCCGGGACTAGCGGCTACGAGCAGTACTTC.

The J gene is TRBJ2-3, the V gene TRBV18; D may be TRBD2 (7 bases). V lost 5 bases, J lost 0 bases, and 18 bases lay in between. The CDR3 is 17 residues long. Per the germline V gene, CDR1 is KGHSH and CDR2 is LQKENI. CDR3 sequence: CASSVAGDTPSTDTQYF. The CDR3 DNA reads TGTGCCAGCTCAGTCGCGGGGGACACTCCTAGCACAGATACGCAGTATTTT.

This sequence joins TRBV6-4 and TRBJ2-3, with 7 bases identical to TRBD1. The junction had 1 base not matched to a gene; V was cut back by 0 bases and J by 4 bases. This CDR3 is built from 14 residues. In germline, CDR1 is MRHNA, CDR2 SNTAGT. For the CDR3, the DNA is TGTGCCAGCAGTGACTCGCAGGGGGCAGATACGCAGTATTTT. Amino acids: CASSDSQGADTQYF.

The V gene is TRBV19, the J gene TRBJ2-1; weak D call: TRBD2 (6 bases). Germline V gene lookup returns CDR1 LNHDA and CDR2 SQIVND (reference sequence). V was trimmed by 1 base and J by 2 bases, leaving 6 bases between them. The CDR3 spans 14 residues. The CDR3 region has the DNA TGTGCCAGTAGTATAGGGGGGGCCTACAATGAGCAGTTCTTC. Protein sequence: CASSIGGAYNEQFF.

This clone has just one count. The chain uses TRBV14 and TRBJ2-4; tentative D call: TRBD2 (6 bases). Germline V gene data show CDR1 as SGHDN and CDR2 as FVKESK. With 5 bases removed from V and 12 bases from J, the gap between germline ends came to 29 bases. The CDR3 length is 17 residues. The CDR3 sequence: CASSSSGTEESGGRQYF. The CDR3 nucleotides are TGTGCCAGCAGCAGCTCCGGGACGGAGGAGAGCGGAGGGCGTCAGTACTTC.

The CDR3 sequence: CASSWGIVGPTEAFF. CDR3 bases: TGCGCCAGCAGCTGGGGGATTGTAGGGCCCACTGAAGCTTTCTTT. J is TRBJ1-1 and V is TRBV5-1; TRBD1 is a possible D gene (5 bases). This CDR3 has 15 amino acids. V was clipped by 3 bases and J by 4 bases, with 16 bases between them. Looked up from germline, CDR1 is SGHRS and CDR2 is YFSETQ.

On this clone: The junction and the germline gene differ at one end; a read error may be behind it. The chain joins TRBV2 to TRBJ2-7; D tentatively reads TRBD1 or TRBD2 (5 bases each). This CDR3 is built from 15 residues. Germline V gene lookup returns CDR1 SNHLY and CDR2 FYNNEI. CDR3 sequence reads: CASSEGTSSSYEQYF. The CDR3 region has the DNA TGTGCCAGCAGCGAAGGGACGTCCAGCTCCTACGAGCAGTACTTC.

This clone was counted between two and nine times. The chain combines TRBV6-6 with TRBJ2-1; the D is unclear. Looked up from germline, CDR1 is MNHNY and CDR2 is SVGAGI (reference sequence). CDR3 length: 11 residues. Trimming took off 10 bases at V and 7 bases at J, with 11 bases between the two ends. CDR3 sequence: CATRAGNEQFF. CDR3 DNA: TGTGCCACCAGAGCCGGGAATGAGCAGTTCTTC.

This clone was observed once. V gene TRBV27 combines with J gene TRBJ2-3; 8 bases line up with TRBD2. Germline-derived CDR1 and CDR2 are MNHEY and SMNVEV (reference sequence). The CDR3 length is 16 residues. V lost 4 bases and J lost 4; bases outside the gene matches: 10. The CDR3, as DNA: TGTGCCAGCAGTTGGGGAGCGGGGGCCGCTTCAGATACGCAGTATTTT. It codes for CASSWGAGAASDTQYF.

This chain connects TRBV7-9 to TRBJ2-5, with TRBD2 matching over 15 bases. Germline V gives CDR1 SEHNR, CDR2 FQNEAQ (reference sequence). V was pared by 5 bases and J by 5 bases, with 6 bases of the junction left unmatched. This CDR3 has 16 residues. CDR3 coding DNA: TGTGCCAGCAGCGGGACTAGCGGGGGGCCAGGGGAGACCCAGTACTTC. Residues: CASSGTSGGPGETQYF. The entire variable domain, with the rest obtained from reference TRBV7-9 and TRBJ2-5, is as follows: DTGVSQNPRHKITKRGQNVTFRCDPISEHNRLYWYRQTLGQGPEFLTYFQNEAQLEKSRLLSDRFSAERPKGSFSTLEIQRTEQGDSAMYLCASSGTSGGPGETQYFGPGTRLLVL.

V is TRBV21-1 and J is TRBJ1-6; TRBD1, the table's D call, was not compared with the DNA. TRBV21-1 is assigned pseudogene status. The CDR3 loop spans 15 amino acids. The chain's CDR3 is CASSKRDRFNSPLHF. The CDR3 DNA follows: TGTGCCAGCAGCAAAAGGGACAGGTTTAATTCACCCCTCCACTTT.

The chain joins TRBV9 to TRBJ2-5, with a tentative D call TRBD2 (6 bases). The J call may be mistaken, given a closer DNA end match to TRBJ2-7. Germline CDR1 SGDLS, CDR2 YYNGEE. The CDR3 spans 15 residues. The CDR3: CASSPRGTPSYEQYF. The CDR3 DNA reads as TGTGCCAGCAGCCCCCGGGGGACCCCCTCCTACGAGCAGTACTTC.

The chain is built from TRBV7-9 and TRBJ2-7; tentative D call: TRBD1 (5 bases). CDR3 length: 15 residues. With 4 bases removed from V and 0 bases from J, the gap between germline ends came to 13 bases. Germline CDR1 and CDR2: SEHNR and FQNEAQ (reference sequence). The CDR3 DNA is TGTGCCAGCAGCTCTCCGGCTGACAGCTCCTACGAGCAGTACTTC. Residues: CASSSPADSSYEQYF.

The J gene is TRBJ1-2, the V gene TRBV7-9; D remains unclear. The CDR3 totals 13 residues. Per the germline V gene, CDR1 is SEHNR and CDR2 is FQNEAQ (reference sequence). Trimming took off 3 bases at V and 0 bases at J, with 5 bases between the two ends. The CDR3 sequence is CASSFSTNYGYTF. The CDR3 coding sequence is TGTGCCAGCAGCTTCAGTACTAACTATGGCTACACCTTC.